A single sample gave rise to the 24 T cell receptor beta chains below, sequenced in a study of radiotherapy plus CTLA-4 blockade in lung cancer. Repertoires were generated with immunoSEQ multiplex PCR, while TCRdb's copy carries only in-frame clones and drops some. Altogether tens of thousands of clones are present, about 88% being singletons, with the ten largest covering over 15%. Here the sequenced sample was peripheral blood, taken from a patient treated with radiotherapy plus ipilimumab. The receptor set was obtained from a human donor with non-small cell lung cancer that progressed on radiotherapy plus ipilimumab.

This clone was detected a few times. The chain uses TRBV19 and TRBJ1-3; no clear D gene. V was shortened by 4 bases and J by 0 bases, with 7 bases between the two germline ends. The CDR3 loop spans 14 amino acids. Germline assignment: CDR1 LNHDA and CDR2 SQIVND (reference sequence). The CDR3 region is CASSKVFSGNTIYF. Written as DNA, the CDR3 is TGTGCCAGTAGTAAGGTGTTCTCTGGAAACACCATATATTTT.

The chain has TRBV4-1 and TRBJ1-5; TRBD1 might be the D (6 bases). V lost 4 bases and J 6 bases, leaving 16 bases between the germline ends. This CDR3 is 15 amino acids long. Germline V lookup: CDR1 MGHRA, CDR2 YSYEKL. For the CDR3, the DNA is TGCGCCAGCAGCCGGCTGACAGGCTTGGGTCAGCCCCAGCATTTT. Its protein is CASSRLTGLGQPQHF.

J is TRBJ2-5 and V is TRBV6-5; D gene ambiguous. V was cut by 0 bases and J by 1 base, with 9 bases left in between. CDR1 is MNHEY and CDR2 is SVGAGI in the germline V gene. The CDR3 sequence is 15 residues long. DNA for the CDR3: TGTGCCAGCAGTTACTCGGACCCAAGCCAAGAGACCCAGTACTTC. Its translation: CASSYSDPSQETQYF.

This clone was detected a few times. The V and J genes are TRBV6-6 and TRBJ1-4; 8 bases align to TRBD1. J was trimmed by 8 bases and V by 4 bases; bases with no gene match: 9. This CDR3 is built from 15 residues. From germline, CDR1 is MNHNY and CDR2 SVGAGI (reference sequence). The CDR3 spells CASSSPGQEGEKLFF. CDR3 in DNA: TGTGCCAGCAGTTCTCCGGGACAGGAGGGGGAAAAACTGTTTTTT.

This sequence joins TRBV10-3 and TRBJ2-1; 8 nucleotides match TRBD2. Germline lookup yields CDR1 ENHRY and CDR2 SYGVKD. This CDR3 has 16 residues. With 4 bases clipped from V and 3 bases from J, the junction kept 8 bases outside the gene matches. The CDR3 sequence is CAISGISGAVYNEQFF. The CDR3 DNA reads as TGTGCCATCAGTGGGATTAGCGGGGCAGTCTACAATGAGCAGTTCTTC.

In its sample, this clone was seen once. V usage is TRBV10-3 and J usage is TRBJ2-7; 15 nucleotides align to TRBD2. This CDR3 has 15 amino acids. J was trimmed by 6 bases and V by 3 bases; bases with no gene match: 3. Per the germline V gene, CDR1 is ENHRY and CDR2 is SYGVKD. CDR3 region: CAISDGTSGGSEQYF. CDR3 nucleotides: TGTGCCATCAGTGACGGGACTAGCGGGGGGAGCGAGCAGTACTTC.

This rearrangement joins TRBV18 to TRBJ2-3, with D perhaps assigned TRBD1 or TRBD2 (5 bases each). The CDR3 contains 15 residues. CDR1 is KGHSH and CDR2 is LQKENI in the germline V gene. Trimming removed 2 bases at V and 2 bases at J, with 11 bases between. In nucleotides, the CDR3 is TGTGCCAGCTCACCAGAGTGGGGGTTCACAGATACGCAGTATTTT. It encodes CASSPEWGFTDTQYF.

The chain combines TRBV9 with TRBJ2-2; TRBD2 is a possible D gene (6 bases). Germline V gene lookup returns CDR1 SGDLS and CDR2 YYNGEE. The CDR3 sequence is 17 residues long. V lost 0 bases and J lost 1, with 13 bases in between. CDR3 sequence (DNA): TGTGCCAGCAGCGTAGAGCGGGCCTCAGTGAACACCGGGGAGCTGTTTTTT. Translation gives CASSVERASVNTGELFF.

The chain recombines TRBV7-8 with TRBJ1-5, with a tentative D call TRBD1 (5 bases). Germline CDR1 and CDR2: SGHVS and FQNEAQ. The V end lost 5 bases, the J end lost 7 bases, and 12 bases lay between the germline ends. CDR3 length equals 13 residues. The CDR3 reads CASSPGESQPQHF. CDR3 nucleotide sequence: TGTGCCAGCAGCCCGGGGGAATCGCAGCCCCAGCATTTT.

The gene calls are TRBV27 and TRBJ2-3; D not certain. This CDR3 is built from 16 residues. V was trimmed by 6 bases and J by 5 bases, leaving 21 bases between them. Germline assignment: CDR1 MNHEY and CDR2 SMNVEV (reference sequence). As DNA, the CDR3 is TGTGCCAGCAGCCTTAAGTCGGGCCTTTGGGGAGATACGCAGTATTTT. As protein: CASSLKSGLWGDTQYF.

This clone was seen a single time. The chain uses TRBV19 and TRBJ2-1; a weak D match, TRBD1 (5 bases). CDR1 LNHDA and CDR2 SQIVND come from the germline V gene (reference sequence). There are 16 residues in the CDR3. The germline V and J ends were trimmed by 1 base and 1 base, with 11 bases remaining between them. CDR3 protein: CASSIVAGWSYNEQFF. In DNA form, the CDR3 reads TGTGCCAGTAGTATAGTTGCAGGGTGGTCCTACAATGAGCAGTTCTTC.

CDR3 in DNA: TGTGCCAGCACCGAACTAGCGGGGGGGGTTTTCTACAATGAGCAGTTCTTC. Translated: CASTELAGGVFYNEQFF. The V gene is TRBV7-9, the J gene TRBJ2-1; 13 positions match TRBD2. Germline assignment: CDR1 SEHNR and CDR2 FQNEAQ (reference sequence). There are 17 residues in the CDR3. With 7 bases clipped from V and 3 bases from J, the junction kept 9 bases outside the gene matches.

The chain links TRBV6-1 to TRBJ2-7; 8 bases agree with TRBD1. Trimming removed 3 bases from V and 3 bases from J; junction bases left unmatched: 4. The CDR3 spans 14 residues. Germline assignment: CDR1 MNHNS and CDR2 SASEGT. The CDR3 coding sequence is TGTGCCAGCAGTGAGTGGACAGGGAGCTACGAGCAGTACTTC. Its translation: CASSEWTGSYEQYF.

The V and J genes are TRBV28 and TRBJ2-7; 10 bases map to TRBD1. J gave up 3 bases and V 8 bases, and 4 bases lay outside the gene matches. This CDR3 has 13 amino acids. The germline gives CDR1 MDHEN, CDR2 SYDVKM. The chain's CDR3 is CASLRTGGYEQYF. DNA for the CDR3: TGTGCCAGCCTGAGGACAGGGGGCTACGAGCAGTACTTC.

CDR3 residues: CASSSVGASVGEQYF. In DNA, the CDR3 is TGTGCCAGCAGCTCAGTAGGGGCTAGCGTCGGCGAGCAGTACTTC. This chain connects TRBV7-2 to TRBJ2-7; weak D call: TRBD2 (6 bases). Germline values: CDR1 SGHTA, CDR2 FQGNSA. This CDR3 is built from 15 residues. V was shortened by 4 bases and J by 6 bases, with 19 bases between the two germline ends.

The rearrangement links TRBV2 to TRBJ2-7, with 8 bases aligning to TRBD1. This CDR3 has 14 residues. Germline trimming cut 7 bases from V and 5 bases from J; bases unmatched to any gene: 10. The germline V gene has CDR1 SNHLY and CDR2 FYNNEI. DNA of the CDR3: TGTGCCAGCAACCTACTGGCAGGGGGCCACGAGCAGTACTTC. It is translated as CASNLLAGGHEQYF. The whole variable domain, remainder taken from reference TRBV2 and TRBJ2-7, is EPEVTQTPSHQVTQMGQEVILRCVPISNHLYFYWYRQILGQKVEFLVSFYNNEISEKSEIFDDQFSVERPDGSNFTLKIRSTKLEDSAMYFCASNLLAGGHEQYFGPGTRLTVT.

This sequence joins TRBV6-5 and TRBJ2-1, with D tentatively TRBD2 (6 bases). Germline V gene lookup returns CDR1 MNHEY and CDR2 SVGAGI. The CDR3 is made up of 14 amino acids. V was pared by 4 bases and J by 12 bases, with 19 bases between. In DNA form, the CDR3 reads TGTGCCAGCAGTTCCTCCGGCGGGGCGACACGGCAGTTCTTC. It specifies CASSSSGGATRQFF.

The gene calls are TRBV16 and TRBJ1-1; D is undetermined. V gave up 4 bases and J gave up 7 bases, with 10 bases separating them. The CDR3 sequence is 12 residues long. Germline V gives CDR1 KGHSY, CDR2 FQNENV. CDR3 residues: CASSRMGYEAFF. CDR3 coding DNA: TGTGCCAGCAGCCGCATGGGGTATGAAGCTTTCTTT. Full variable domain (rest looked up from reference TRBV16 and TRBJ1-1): GEEVAQTPKHLVRGEGQKAKLYCAPIKGHSYVFWYQQVLKNEFKFLISFQNENVFDETGMPKERFSAKCLPNSPCSLEIQATKLEDSAVYFCASSRMGYEAFFGQGTRLTVV.

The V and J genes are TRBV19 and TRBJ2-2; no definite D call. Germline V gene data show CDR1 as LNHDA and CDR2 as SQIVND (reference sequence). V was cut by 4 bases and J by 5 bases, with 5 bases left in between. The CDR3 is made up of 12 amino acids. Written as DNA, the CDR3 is TGTGCCAGTAGTACGGAGACCGGGGAGCTGTTTTTT. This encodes CASSTETGELFF.

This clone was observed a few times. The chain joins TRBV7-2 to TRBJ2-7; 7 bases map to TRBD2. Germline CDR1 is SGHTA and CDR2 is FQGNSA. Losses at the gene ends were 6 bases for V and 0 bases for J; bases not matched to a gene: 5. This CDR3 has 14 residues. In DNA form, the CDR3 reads TGTGCCAGCAGTCTCCGGGACTACTCCTACGAGCAGTACTTC. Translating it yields CASSLRDYSYEQYF.

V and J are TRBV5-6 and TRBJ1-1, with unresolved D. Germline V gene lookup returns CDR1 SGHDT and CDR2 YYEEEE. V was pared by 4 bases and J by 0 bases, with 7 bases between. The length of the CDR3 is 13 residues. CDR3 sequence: CASSGLLNTEAFF. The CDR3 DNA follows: TGTGCCAGCAGCGGACTCCTGAACACTGAAGCTTTCTTT.

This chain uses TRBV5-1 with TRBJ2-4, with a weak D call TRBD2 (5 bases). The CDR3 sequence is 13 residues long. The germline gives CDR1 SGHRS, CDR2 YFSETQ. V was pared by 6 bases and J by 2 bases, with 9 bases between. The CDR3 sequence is CASTEGSKNIQYF. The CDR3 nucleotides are TGCGCCAGCACTGAGGGATCCAAAAACATTCAGTACTTC. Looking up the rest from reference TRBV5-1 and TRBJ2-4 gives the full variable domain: KAGVTQTPRYLIKTRGQQVTLSCSPISGHRSVSWYQQTPGQGLQFLFEYFSETQRNKGNFPGRFSGRQFSNSRSEMNVSTLELGDSALYLCASTEGSKNIQYFGAGTRLSVL.

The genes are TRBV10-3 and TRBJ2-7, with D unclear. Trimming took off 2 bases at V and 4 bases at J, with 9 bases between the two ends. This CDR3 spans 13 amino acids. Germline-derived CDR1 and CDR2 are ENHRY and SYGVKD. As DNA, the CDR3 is TGTGCCATCAGTGAGAATGTGGGTTACGAGCAGTACTTC. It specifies CAISENVGYEQYF.

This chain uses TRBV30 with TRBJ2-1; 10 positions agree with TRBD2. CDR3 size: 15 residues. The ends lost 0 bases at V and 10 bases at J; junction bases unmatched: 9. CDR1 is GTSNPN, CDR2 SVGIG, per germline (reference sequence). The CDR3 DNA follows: TGTGCCTGGAGTGTGGGGCTAGCGGGAGAATACGAGCAGTTCTTC. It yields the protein CAWSVGLAGEYEQFF.